A selection of T cell receptor beta chains follows, all from one sample in a study of Graves' ophthalmopathy and Graves' hyperthyroidism. TCRdb redid the calling of the multiplex PCR reads with MiXCR, one entry per CDR3 protein. The sample gives some 1.1 million distinct CDR3 sequences, about 36% of which show up once; approximately 10% is in the top ten. Sequenced: peripheral blood or thyroid tissue (not recorded which). Receptors originate from an adult man with Graves' hyperthyroidism. Each CDR3 is given with its conserved first and last residue. D genes are given only for firm matches. Clone size appears in some rows only: once, few, many, or a class for an expanded clone.

v_gene,j_gene,abundance,d_gene,CDR3aa,CDR3nt
TRBV6-2/TRBV6-3,TRBJ1-4,-,-,CASRGVGEKLFF,TGTGCCAGCCGGGGTGTCGGTGAAAAACTGTTTTTT
TRBV20-1,TRBJ2-7,many,TRBD2,CSARREGHYEQYF,TGCAGTGCTAGGCGGGAGGGGCACTACGAGCAGTACTTC
TRBV5-1,TRBJ2-7,-,TRBD1,CASSREDRVFDEQYF,TGTGCCAGCAGCCGAGAGGACAGGGTGTTTGACGAGCAGTACTTC
TRBV3-1,TRBJ1-6,-,-,CASSLQGQNSPLHF,TGTGCCAGCAGCCTACAGGGACAAAATTCACCCCTCCACTTT
TRBV2,TRBJ1-1,many,-,CASSVLGPNTEAFF,TGTGCCAGCAGTGTTCTGGGCCCGAACACTGAAGCTTTCTTT
TRBV29-1,TRBJ2-7,-,TRBD1,CSVGYRGVAYEQYF,TGCAGCGTTGGGTACAGGGGAGTAGCGTACGAGCAGTACTTC
TRBV29-1,TRBJ2-7,-,-,CSVEPENSYERYF,TGCAGCGTTGAGCCTGAAAACTCCTACGAGCGGTACTTC
TRBV12-3/TRBV12-4,TRBJ1-1,many,TRBD1,CASSDRGIEAFF,TGTGCCAGCAGCGACAGGGGGATAGAAGCTTTCTTT
TRBV2,TRBJ2-2,-,TRBD1,CASRDPTGDTGELFF,TGTGCCAGCAGGGACCCGACAGGGGACACCGGGGAGCTGTTTTTT
TRBV9,TRBJ1-2,many,TRBD1,CASSVGVGGGYGYTF,TGTGCCAGCAGCGTAGGGGTAGGGGGCGGCTATGGCTACACCTTC
TRBV19,TRBJ2-7,few,-,CASSNTGTPNYEQYF,TGTGCCAGTAGCAATACCGGGACTCCCAACTACGAGCAGTACTTC
TRBV7-9,TRBJ1-4,-,TRBD1,CASSPGQSEEKLFF,TGTGCCAGCAGCCCGGGACAGTCAGAAGAAAAACTGTTTTTT
TRBV15,TRBJ2-7,-,-,CATSEGTTTSYEQYF,TGTGCCACCAGCGAGGGGACAACTACCTCCTACGAGCAGTACTTC
TRBV10-3,TRBJ2-6,-,-,CASSLSSANVLTF,TGTGCCAGCAGCTTATCTTCTGCCAACGTCCTGACTTTC
TRBV10-1,TRBJ2-7,-,TRBD1,CASRTGVSYEQYF,TGCGCCAGCAGGACAGGGGTTTCCTACGAGCAGTACTTC
TRBV29-1,TRBJ2-5,many,-,CSVGPGGQETQYF,TGCAGCGTTGGCCCTGGGGGGCAAGAGACCCAGTACTTC
TRBV28,TRBJ1-2,-,-,CASSPRRGRFGYTF,TGTGCCAGCAGCCCCCGCAGAGGGAGATTTGGCTACACCTTC
TRBV11-2,TRBJ2-7,many,-,CASSTGTTSYEQYF,TGTGCCAGCAGCACCGGGACAACCTCCTACGAGCAGTACTTC
TRBV6-5,TRBJ1-6,many,-,CASSFQGSPLHF,TGTGCCAGCAGTTTCCAAGGCTCACCCCTCCACTTT
TRBV7-2,TRBJ1-1,-,-,CASSPPTVNTEAFF,TGTGCCAGCAGCCCACCCACGGTGAACACTGAAGCTTTCTTT